The source of this T cell receptor (beta chain) is a study of patients and donors after allogeneic stem cell transplantation (TCRdb year 2020). Counted from cysteine to phenylalanine, this CDR3 has 16 amino acids. The DNA shown is the 48-base CDR3, in frame from base 1. CDR1 and CDR2, looked up from the germline V gene, are MNHNS and SASEGT. Unmatched junction bases come to 7, with V trimmed by 7 bases and J by 1 base. This clonotype was observed many times. No cognate antigen has been identified for it. Per-base qualities were not stored, and no clone one base away is much larger. Library preparation employed RT-PCR. The instrument given in TCRdb is NextSeq 550. TCRdb cleaned the public reads at Q25 with fastp, built clones with MiXCR and kept in-frame beta chains. For every CDR3 protein sequence, its rows merge into one entry that carries the most common genes and DNA. Within this sample are over 400,000 distinct CDR3 sequences, with around 16% of them counted one time only. Just over 7% of the sample is taken by the ten largest.

Sequencing used blood, either unsorted or a sorted T cell fraction (not recorded which). This chain is built from TRBV6-1 and TRBJ1-1, with 12 bases aligning to TRBD1. This receptor was taken from a human donor who was either an allogeneic HSCT recipient or a stem cell or donor lymphocyte infusion donor (not recorded which). It is not recorded whose cells these are; they may come from a transplant donor. The encoded CDR3 is CASKKPGQGANTEAFF. The nucleotide sequence is TGTGCCAGCAAGAAACCGGGACAGGGGGCGAACACTGAAGCTTTCTTT.